Below, one T cell receptor beta chain is given with its context. Ages ranged from roughly 18 to 100 years, with residence in around 24 US areas. Exposed enrollees encountered a COVID-19 case at some point within 2 weeks before study entry. The data stem from a study of blood T cell repertoires in COVID-19. Study-wide context: T cells, B-cell-depleted T cells, or PBMCs supplied cDNA or gDNA.

Germline V gives CDR1 LNHDA, CDR2 SQIVND (reference sequence). J was trimmed by 0 bases and V by 11 bases; bases with no gene match: 11. The CDR3 is 16 amino acids. In the source study's methods: Amplified reference gene primers provided the basis for estimating nucleated cell counts. The protocol was immunoSEQ multiplex PCR, while the TCRdb copy is restricted to in-frame clones and leaves out a portion. Clone size and V and J calls were adopted from that table, with D and trimming inferred from the DNA. This sample has around 320,000 clones, with 85% to 90% found just once. The source material was PBMCs or T cells enriched from blood (not recorded which). This chain links TRBV19 with TRBJ1-5; TRBD1 aligns across 9 bases. The origin of this receptor is a woman aged 45-65 years who had been exposed to COVID-19. The CDR3 reads CASLGQGRYSNQPQHF. For the CDR3, the DNA is TGTGCCTCCCTAGGACAGGGGCGTTATAGCAATCAGCCCCAGCATTTT. Full variable domain (remainder filled in from reference TRBV19 and TRBJ1-5): DGGITQSPKYLFRKEGQNVTLSCEQNLNHDAMYWYRQDPGQGLRLIYYSQIVNDFQKGDIAEGYSVSREKKESFPLTVTSAQKNPTAFYLCASLGQGRYSNQPQHFGDGTRLSIL.